Presented here are 10 T cell receptor beta chains from one specimen sequenced in a study of blood T cell repertoires in COVID-19. Sequenced by immunoSEQ multiplex PCR; TCRdb stores in-frame clones only, minus some. The repertoire holds 250,000 to 350,000 clones, with about four fifths as singletons. Sequencing input: peripheral blood. The receptors come from a human donor with COVID-19, enrolled during active disease. The donor label of this sample is uncertain.

The rearrangement joins TRBV7-8 to TRBJ2-7; 8 nucleotides line up with TRBD2. Germline V gives CDR1 SGHVS, CDR2 FQNEAQ. Unmatched junction bases numbered 10, after V lost 5 bases and J lost 7 bases. The CDR3 consists of 14 residues. This CDR3 is CASSRGRGVREQYF. Written as DNA, the CDR3 is TGTGCCAGCAGCCGCGGGCGGGGGGTACGTGAGCAGTACTTC.

The rearrangement joins TRBV9 to TRBJ1-5, with D maybe TRBD1 (6 bases). CDR3 length: 13 residues. V gave up 2 bases and J gave up 9 bases, with 12 bases separating them. Germline CDR1 is SGDLS and CDR2 is YYNGEE. CDR3 sequence (DNA): TGTGCCAGCAGCGTCAGGGGATGGGGGCCCCAGCATTTT. This gives the protein CASSVRGWGPQHF.

This clone was seen more than once but under ten times. The chain uses TRBV19 and TRBJ1-5; D remains ambiguous. The ends were cut back, 3 bases at V and 2 bases at J, with 8 bases in the middle. The CDR3 length is 14 residues. Germline V gives CDR1 LNHDA, CDR2 SQIVND (reference sequence). DNA of the CDR3: TGTGCCAGTAGTATTATTCCGGGCAATCAGCCCCAGCATTTT. This gives the protein CASSIIPGNQPQHF.

V and J are TRBV2 and TRBJ1-4; D remains ambiguous. Germline V CDR1 and CDR2: SNHLY, FYNNEI. The CDR3 extends over 17 amino acids. The ends were cut back, 9 bases at V and 7 bases at J, with 27 bases in the middle. In DNA form, the CDR3 reads TGTGCCAGTAAGGAGAGGGAGGTTCTAATCTCGGGTGAAAAACTGTTTTTT. Residues: CASKEREVLISGEKLFF.

A single count supports this clone. This CDR3 reads CASSVQGFNSPLHF. CDR3 coding DNA: TGTGCCAGCAGCGTACAGGGGTTCAATTCACCCCTCCACTTT. The rearrangement links TRBV9 to TRBJ1-6; a weak D match, TRBD1 (6 bases). This CDR3 is 14 amino acids long. V lost 1 base to trimming and J lost 7 bases, with 9 bases between them. Per germline, CDR1 SGDLS and CDR2 YYNGEE.

The genes are TRBV28 and TRBJ2-2; D is possibly TRBD2 (6 bases). This CDR3 is built from 15 residues. The V gene's germline CDR1 is MDHEN and CDR2 SYDVKM. V lost 5 bases and J lost 1, with 11 bases in between. The CDR3: CASSRSGGNTGELFF. CDR3 bases: TGTGCCAGCAGTCGTTCCGGGGGGAACACCGGGGAGCTGTTTTTT. The complete variable domain, with remaining parts taken from reference TRBV28 and TRBJ2-2, reads DVKVTQSSRYLVKRTGEKVFLECVQDMDHENMFWYRQDPGLGLRLIYFSYDVKMKEKGDIPEGYSVSREKKERFSLILESASTNQTSMYLCASSRSGGNTGELFFGEGSRLTVL.

The chain is built from TRBV5-5 and TRBJ1-3, with 8 bases identical to TRBD1. The length of the CDR3 is 16 residues. The V and J ends lost 4 bases and 1 base, in that order; junction bases with no gene match: 7. CDR1 is SGHKS and CDR2 is YYEKEE in the germline V gene (reference sequence). CDR3 nucleotides: TGTGCCAGCAGCCTAGGACAGGGAGGTTCTGGAAACACCATATATTTT. This codes for CASSLGQGGSGNTIYF.

This clone was seen a single time. The V gene is TRBV11-2, the J gene TRBJ2-6; D gene ambiguous. The CDR3 is made up of 14 amino acids. Germline V CDR1 and CDR2: SGHAT, FQNNGV. The V end lost 2 bases, the J end lost 4 bases, and 6 bases lay between the germline ends. CDR3 protein: CASSLNSGANVLTF. Here the CDR3 DNA reads TGTGCCAGCAGCTTAAATTCGGGGGCCAACGTCCTGACTTTC.

V gene TRBV5-5 combines with J gene TRBJ1-5, with D perhaps matching TRBD1 (6 bases). Looked up from germline, CDR1 is SGHKS and CDR2 is YYEKEE (reference sequence). The CDR3 contains 15 residues. V was trimmed by 1 base and J by 4 bases, leaving 12 bases between them. As DNA, the CDR3 is TGTGCCAGCAGCTTGCGGGGGGGCCGTAATCAGCCCCAGCATTTT. It specifies CASSLRGGRNQPQHF.

The chain links TRBV12-3 or TRBV12-4 to TRBJ2-5, with 8 bases identical to TRBD2. The trim removed 5 bases at V and 5 bases at J, leaving 4 bases unmatched. The CDR3 is made up of 13 amino acids. This CDR3 is CASSPPGGETQYF. The CDR3 DNA reads TGTGCCAGCAGTCCCCCGGGAGGGGAGACCCAGTACTTC.